The sequence of this T cell receptor (beta chain) was determined in a study of cytomegalovirus exposure and HLA in healthy donors. In the study overall: Caucasian-associated ancestry cluster membership applied to about 83% of approximately 420 genotyped donors.

Use of 60 Vbeta and 13 Jbeta primers characterized the PCR. The method was immunoSEQ multiplex PCR; TCRdb's version includes in-frame clones alone and lacks a portion of them. The specimen's table records about 50,000 clones. A word on this clone: Its antigen is unidentified.

Findings and caveats of the study: Associated with HLA alleles at 0.05 false discovery rate in a later analysis were some 16,000 TCR beta sequences.

The germline CDR1 and CDR2 sequences are LNHNV and YYDKDF (reference sequence). The CDR3 length is 16 residues. The J segment lost 2 bases and the V segment lost 3 bases, leaving 10 bases of the junction unmatched. The source material was PBMCs. V is TRBV15 and J is TRBJ2-7, with 7 bases fitting TRBD1. The clonotype originates from a woman aged 55-70 years in good health and CMV-seropositive. CDR3 loop: CATSSPSGTVAYEQYF. The CDR3 DNA sequence: TGTGCCACCAGCAGCCCCTCCGGGACAGTAGCCTACGAGCAGTACTTC.